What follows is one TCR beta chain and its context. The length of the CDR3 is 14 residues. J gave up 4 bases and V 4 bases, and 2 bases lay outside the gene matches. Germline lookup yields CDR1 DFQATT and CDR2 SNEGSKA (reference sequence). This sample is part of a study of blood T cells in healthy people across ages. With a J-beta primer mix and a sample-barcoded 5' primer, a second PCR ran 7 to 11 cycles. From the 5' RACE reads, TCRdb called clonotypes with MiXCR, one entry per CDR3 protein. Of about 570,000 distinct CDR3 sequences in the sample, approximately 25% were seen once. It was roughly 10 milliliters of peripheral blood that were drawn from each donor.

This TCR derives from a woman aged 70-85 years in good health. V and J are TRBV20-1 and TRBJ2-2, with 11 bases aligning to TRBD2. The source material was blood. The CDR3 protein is CSANSGGGTGELFF. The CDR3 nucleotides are TGCAGTGCTAATAGCGGGGGGGGCACCGGGGAGCTGTTTTTT.